This T cell receptor (beta chain) was found in a study of blood T cell repertoires in COVID-19 (dated by TCRdb to between 2020 and 2021). Broadly, across the study: Collaborator samples came from the United States, Italy and Spain and covered acute and convalescent phases of COVID-19. The repertoires were released in a freely available public database intended as a resource for research on the immune response to SARS-CoV-2. The samples were drawn from the first 160 participants of the ongoing ImmuneRACE study and from some 1,300 subjects provided by 6 global collaborators. The material from the prospective study consisted of cDNA or gDNA derived from T cells, B-cell-depleted T cells, or PBMCs. Deeply sampled blood TCRbeta repertoires from subjects exposed to, actively infected with, or recovered from COVID-19 were included in the dataset. Where HLA class I and class II types were available, the types were taken from metadata supplied by the sample provider, not from assay-based typing. Sample metadata almost always included a de-identified subject ID, COVID-19 status, age in years and sex.

As to this clone: This receptor's antigen is unknown. Base qualities were left out, and no much larger clone turns up one base away.

Compared with germline, V lacks 4 bases and J lacks 4 bases; bases without a gene match: 5. CDR1 and CDR2 (SGHRS, YFSETQ) derive from the germline V gene. The CDR3 has 15 amino acids, counting the end cysteine and phenylalanine. Solely the CDR3 DNA is kept, with 45 bases framed from the first base. TCRbeta CDR3 regions were amplified from genomic DNA by means of the immunoSEQ Assay, a bias-controlled multiplex PCR. Per the source publication's procedure: Within the assay, amplification of reference gene primers was used to estimate how many nucleated cells each sample contained. To quantify the absolute abundance of each unique TCRbeta CDR3 rearrangement, sequence reads were collapsed and filtered. For each sample, productive Simpson clonality was calculated as the square root of Simpson's diversity index over productive rearrangements. The clones in this table, taken by TCRdb from immuneACCESS, are in-frame only. Not every clone is retained; where verified, under half of the shortfall comes from an unresolved V gene, and the cause of the rest is unknown. The V and J calls and clone size were taken over from that table, and D and trimming were inferred from the DNA. In all, the sample holds some 190,000 clones, and 80% to 90% of those were seen once. Under 3.5% of the sample goes to the ten largest clones.

Each collaborating institution followed its own protocols to collect whole blood in K2EDTA tubes. For TCRbeta analysis, collaborators shipped samples in one of three forms: frozen whole blood, isolated PBMCs, or DNA extracted from either of those sample types. Here is what the overall study found, with its caveats: The quantity of clinical and demographic metadata differed by source and by participant and was supplied without curation.

The source is a man aged 60 to 75 with acute or convalescent COVID-19. The sequenced material came from peripheral blood. The sequence links TRBV5-1 to TRBJ1-4; 9 bases in between match TRBD1. The DNA sequence is given as TGCGCCAGCAGCAGCGGGACAGGGCTTAATGAAAAACTGTTTTTT. Its protein is CASSSGTGLNEKLFF.